This T cell receptor (beta chain) was recorded in a study of blood T cell repertoires in COVID-19. Study-level background: Samples representing acute and convalescent COVID-19 were sourced from the United States, Italy and Spain. The analysed material was cDNA or gDNA that came from T cells, B-cell-depleted T cells, or PBMCs.

Original handling: Researchers report that nucleated cell counts were estimated from reference gene primer amplification. Clones were read by immunoSEQ multiplex PCR, and TCRdb kept only the in-frame ones, dropping some. V, J and clone size reflect that table, while D and trimming were determined from the DNA. The sample has approximately 97,000 clones, over 75% seen once. The table lists this clone with a count of one. V lost 2 bases and J lost 5; bases outside the gene matches: 2. From germline, CDR1 is MGHDK and CDR2 SYGVNS. This CDR3 is 15 amino acids long. Input material: peripheral blood. The sequence derives from a man in his fifties or sixties with acute or convalescent COVID-19. The chain couples TRBV25-1 to TRBJ2-1; 11 bases fit TRBD1. The CDR3 DNA reads TGTGCCAGCAGTGAACCGGGACAGGGGGACAATGAGCAGTTCTTC. It codes for CASSEPGQGDNEQFF.